These T cell receptor beta chains were read from a single sample in a study of blood T cell repertoires in COVID-19. Repertoires were generated with immunoSEQ multiplex PCR, while TCRdb's copy carries only in-frame clones and drops some. The table shows approximately 280,000 clones, with 75% to 95% occurring only once. The material sequenced was peripheral blood. The origin of the receptors is a woman aged 25 to 39 with COVID-19, enrolled during active disease. CDR3s include the opening cysteine and the closing phenylalanine or tryptophan. The order of the fields is V gene, CDR3 length, CDR3 protein.

V gene: TRBV2
CDR3 length: 17
CDR3 protein: CASREAGTGASFYGYTF

V gene: TRBV5-4
CDR3 length: 15
CDR3 protein: CASSLEGAGTGELFF

V gene: TRBV6-5
CDR3 length: 14
CDR3 protein: CASRSTGGNSPLHF

V gene: TRBV15
CDR3 length: 14
CDR3 protein: CATSRDLSQETQYF

V gene: TRBV30
CDR3 length: 10
CDR3 protein: CAWWRYEQYF

V gene: TRBV5-1
CDR3 length: 12
CDR3 protein: CASSSRDREEYF

V gene: TRBV7-6
CDR3 length: 15
CDR3 protein: CASSLDNLKNTEAFF

V gene: TRBV30
CDR3 length: 15
CDR3 protein: CAFEPGQAMNTEAFF

V gene: TRBV11-2
CDR3 length: 15
CDR3 protein: CASSTDILSGNTIYF

V gene: TRBV5-8
CDR3 length: 14
CDR3 protein: CASSWGQGAGEQYF

V gene: TRBV19
CDR3 length: 15
CDR3 protein: CASSIGDSGTGELFF

V gene: TRBV3-1/TRBV3-2
CDR3 length: 15
CDR3 protein: CASSQDSAPTDTQYF

V gene: TRBV6-5
CDR3 length: 15
CDR3 protein: CASSYTREATYEQYF

V gene: TRBV4-3
CDR3 length: 14
CDR3 protein: CASSQSHRGYEQFF

V gene: TRBV30
CDR3 length: 17
CDR3 protein: CAWSGDRGPSSTDTQYF

V gene: TRBV12-3/TRBV12-4
CDR3 length: 11
CDR3 protein: CASSLYNEQYF

V gene: TRBV7-8
CDR3 length: 19
CDR3 protein: CASSGGQGQGYWSNQPQHF

V gene: TRBV2
CDR3 length: 12
CDR3 protein: CASSLASGELFF

V gene: TRBV5-1
CDR3 length: 13
CDR3 protein: CASGGWRDNEQFF

V gene: TRBV28
CDR3 length: 14
CDR3 protein: CASETGSSGNTIYF

V gene: TRBV28
CDR3 length: 11
CDR3 protein: CASSTGQGYTF

V gene: TRBV19
CDR3 length: 14
CDR3 protein: CASSITGFRTEAFF

V gene: TRBV19
CDR3 length: 15
CDR3 protein: CASSRGQGARQPQHF

V gene: TRBV7-3
CDR3 length: 12
CDR3 protein: CASSTQGNEQYF

V gene: TRBV4-2
CDR3 length: 16
CDR3 protein: CASSQDTSGRALIRFF

V gene: TRBV5-1
CDR3 length: 13
CDR3 protein: CASATSGTGELFF

V gene: TRBV7-2
CDR3 length: 15
CDR3 protein: CASSLVGGTNEKLFF

V gene: TRBV28
CDR3 length: 14
CDR3 protein: CASSLSGGADGYTF

V gene: TRBV5-1
CDR3 length: 16
CDR3 protein: CASSLAGTSGFNEQFF

V gene: TRBV2
CDR3 length: 15
CDR3 protein: CASSRGREGNNEQFF

V gene: TRBV28
CDR3 length: 15
CDR3 protein: CASIRGGLAGETQYF

V gene: TRBV27
CDR3 length: 14
CDR3 protein: CASETGGSYNEQFF

V gene: TRBV12-3/TRBV12-4
CDR3 length: 13
CDR3 protein: CASSRRGNTEAFF

V gene: TRBV20-1
CDR3 length: 11
CDR3 protein: CSASDSYGYTF

V gene: TRBV5-6
CDR3 length: 14
CDR3 protein: CASSPGGGDTEAFF

V gene: TRBV6-5
CDR3 length: 13
CDR3 protein: CASGLHRWQPQHF

V gene: TRBV29-1
CDR3 length: 12
CDR3 protein: CSVGTGYTEAFF

V gene: TRBV21-1
CDR3 length: 10
CDR3 protein: CASMSQPQHF

V gene: TRBV20-1
CDR3 length: 10
CDR3 protein: CSPQKNEQFF

V gene: TRBV24-1
CDR3 length: 17
CDR3 protein: CATSDSLWAGGRDTQYF

V gene: TRBV6-5
CDR3 length: 14
CDR3 protein: CASSTGTSGYEQYF

V gene: TRBV2
CDR3 length: 13
CDR3 protein: CASSPGLPYEQYF

V gene: TRBV11-2
CDR3 length: 13
CDR3 protein: CASSFSSDYEQYF